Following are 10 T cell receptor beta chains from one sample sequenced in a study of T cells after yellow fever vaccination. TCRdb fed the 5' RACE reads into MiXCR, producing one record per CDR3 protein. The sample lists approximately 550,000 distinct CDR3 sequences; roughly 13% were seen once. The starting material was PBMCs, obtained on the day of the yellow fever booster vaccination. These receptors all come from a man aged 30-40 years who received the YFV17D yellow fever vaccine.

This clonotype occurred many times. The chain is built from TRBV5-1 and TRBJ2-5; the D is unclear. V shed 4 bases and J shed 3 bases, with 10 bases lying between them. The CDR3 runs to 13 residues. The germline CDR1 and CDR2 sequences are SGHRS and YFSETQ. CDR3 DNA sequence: TGCGCCAGCAGCCCGAGTGGGGAAGAGACCCAGTACTTC. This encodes CASSPSGEETQYF.

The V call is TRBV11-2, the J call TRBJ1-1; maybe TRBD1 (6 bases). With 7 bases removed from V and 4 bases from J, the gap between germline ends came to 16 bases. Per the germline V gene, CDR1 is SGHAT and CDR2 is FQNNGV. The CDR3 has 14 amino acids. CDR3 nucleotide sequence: TGTGCCAGCAAAATTCCAGGACAGAGCACTGAAGCTTTCTTT. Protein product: CASKIPGQSTEAFF. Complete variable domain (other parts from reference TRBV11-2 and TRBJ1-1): EAGVAQSPRYKIIEKRQSVAFWCNPISGHATLYWYQQILGQGPKLLIQFQNNGVVDDSQLPKDRFSAERLKGVDSTLKIQPAKLEDSAVYLCASKIPGQSTEAFFGQGTRLTVV.

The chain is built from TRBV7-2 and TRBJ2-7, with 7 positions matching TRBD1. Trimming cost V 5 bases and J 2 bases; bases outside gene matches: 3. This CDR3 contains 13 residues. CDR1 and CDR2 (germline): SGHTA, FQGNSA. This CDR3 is CASSDRAPYEQYF. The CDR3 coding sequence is TGTGCCAGCAGCGACAGGGCTCCCTACGAGCAGTACTTC.

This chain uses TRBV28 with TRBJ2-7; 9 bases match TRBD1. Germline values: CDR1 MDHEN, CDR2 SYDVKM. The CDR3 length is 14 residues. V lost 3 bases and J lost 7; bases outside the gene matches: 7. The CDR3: CASSLGTGFGEQYF. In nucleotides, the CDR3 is TGTGCCAGCAGTTTGGGGACAGGGTTTGGTGAGCAGTACTTC.

The CDR3 nucleotides read TGTGCCATGAACCGGGAGGTCTCCTACGAGCAGTACTTC. Its translation: CAMNREVSYEQYF. The chain recombines TRBV10-3 with TRBJ2-7; 7 positions agree with TRBD2. The CDR3 spans 13 residues. Per germline, CDR1 ENHRY and CDR2 SYGVKD. V shed 9 bases, J shed 0 bases, and the junction held 5 bases outside the gene matches.

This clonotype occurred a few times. This CDR3 is CASSPRGRSSYNEQFF. As DNA, the CDR3 is TGTGCCAGCAGTCCGAGGGGGCGGAGCTCCTACAATGAGCAGTTCTTC. The chain is built from TRBV6-2 or TRBV6-3 and TRBJ2-1; 7 nucleotides match TRBD1. Germline CDR1 reads MNHEY; CDR2 reads SVGEGT. There are 16 residues in the CDR3. Germline trimming cut 5 bases from V and 0 bases from J; bases unmatched to any gene: 7.

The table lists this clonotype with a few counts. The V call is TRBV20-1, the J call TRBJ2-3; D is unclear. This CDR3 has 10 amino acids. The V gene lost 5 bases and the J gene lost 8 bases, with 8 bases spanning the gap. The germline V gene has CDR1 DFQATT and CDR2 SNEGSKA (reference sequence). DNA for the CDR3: TGCAGTGCTTCTAAGATTACGCAGTATTTT. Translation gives CSASKITQYF.

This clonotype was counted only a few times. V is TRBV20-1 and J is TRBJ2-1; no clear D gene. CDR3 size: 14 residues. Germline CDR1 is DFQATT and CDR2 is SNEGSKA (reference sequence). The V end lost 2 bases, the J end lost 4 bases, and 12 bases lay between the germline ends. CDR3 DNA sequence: TGCAGTGCTAGACGAGCGACTGCTTACAATGAGCAGTTCTTC. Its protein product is CSARRATAYNEQFF.

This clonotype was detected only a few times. The CDR3 DNA reads as TGCAGTGCTAGGGAAGGGGGATCGGCCTACGAGCAGTACTTC. This translates into CSAREGGSAYEQYF. The V call is TRBV20-1, the J call TRBJ2-7; TRBD1 is a possible D gene (6 bases). This CDR3 has 14 residues. Germline CDR1 reads DFQATT; CDR2 reads SNEGSKA (reference sequence). The V gene lost 3 bases and the J gene lost 2 bases, with 14 bases spanning the gap.

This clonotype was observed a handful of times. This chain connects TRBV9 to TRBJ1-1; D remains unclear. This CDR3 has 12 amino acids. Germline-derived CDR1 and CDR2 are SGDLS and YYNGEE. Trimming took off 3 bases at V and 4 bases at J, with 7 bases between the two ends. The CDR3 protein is CASSATSTEAFF. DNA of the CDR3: TGTGCCAGCAGCGCCACCAGCACTGAAGCTTTCTTT.